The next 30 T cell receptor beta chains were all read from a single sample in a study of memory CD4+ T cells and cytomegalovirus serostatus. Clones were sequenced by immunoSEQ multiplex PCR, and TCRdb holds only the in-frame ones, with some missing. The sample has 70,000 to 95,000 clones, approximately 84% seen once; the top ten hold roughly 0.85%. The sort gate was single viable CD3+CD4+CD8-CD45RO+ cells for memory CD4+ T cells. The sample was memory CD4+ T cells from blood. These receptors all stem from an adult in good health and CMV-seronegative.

CDR3 sequence (DNA): TGTGCCTTGAGCGACTCTTACAATGAGCAGTTCTTC. Amino acids: CALSDSYNEQFF. The rearrangement links TRBV30 to TRBJ2-1; D gene unclear. The CDR3 has 12 residues. Germline CDR1 GTSNPN, CDR2 SVGIG (reference sequence). The ends were cut back, 7 bases at V and 4 bases at J, with 11 bases in the middle.

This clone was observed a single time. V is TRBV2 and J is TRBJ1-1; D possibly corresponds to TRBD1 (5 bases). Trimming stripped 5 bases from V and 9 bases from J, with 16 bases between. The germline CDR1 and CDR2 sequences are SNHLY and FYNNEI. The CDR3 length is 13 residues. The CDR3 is CASSNQGHSKAFF. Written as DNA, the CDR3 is TGTGCCAGCAGTAATCAAGGACATTCTAAAGCTTTCTTT.

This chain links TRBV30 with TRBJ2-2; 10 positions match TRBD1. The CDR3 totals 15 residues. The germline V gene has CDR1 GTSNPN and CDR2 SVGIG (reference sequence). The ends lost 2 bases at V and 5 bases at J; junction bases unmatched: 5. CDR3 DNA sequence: TGTGCCTGGAGTTTTAGGACAGGGGGGACCGGGGAGCTGTTTTTT. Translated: CAWSFRTGGTGELFF.

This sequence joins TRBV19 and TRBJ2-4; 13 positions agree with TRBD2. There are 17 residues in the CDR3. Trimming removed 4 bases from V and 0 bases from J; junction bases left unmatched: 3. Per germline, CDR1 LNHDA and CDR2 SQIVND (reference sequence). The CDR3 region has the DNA TGTGCCAGTAGTAGAGGGACTAGCGGGGTAGCCAAAAACATTCAGTACTTC. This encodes CASSRGTSGVAKNIQYF.

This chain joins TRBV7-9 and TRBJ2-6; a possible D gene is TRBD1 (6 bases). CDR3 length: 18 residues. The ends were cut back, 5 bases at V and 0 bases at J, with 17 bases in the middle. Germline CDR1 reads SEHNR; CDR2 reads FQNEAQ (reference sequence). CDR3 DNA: TGTGCCAGCAGCCAGCGTGAGGGGGTGGGCTCTGGGGCCAACGTCCTGACTTTC. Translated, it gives CASSQREGVGSGANVLTF.

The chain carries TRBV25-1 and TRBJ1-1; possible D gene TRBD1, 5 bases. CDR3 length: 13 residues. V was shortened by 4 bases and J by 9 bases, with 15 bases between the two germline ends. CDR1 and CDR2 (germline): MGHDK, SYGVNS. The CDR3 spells CASSAGDLLKAFF. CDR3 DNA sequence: TGTGCCAGCAGTGCCGGGGACCTTCTTAAAGCTTTCTTT.

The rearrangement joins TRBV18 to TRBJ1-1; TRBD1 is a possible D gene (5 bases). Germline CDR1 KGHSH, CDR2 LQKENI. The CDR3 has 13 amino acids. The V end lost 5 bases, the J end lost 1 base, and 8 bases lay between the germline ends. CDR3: CASSTGRNTEAFF. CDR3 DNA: TGTGCCAGCTCAACAGGTAGGAACACTGAAGCTTTCTTT.

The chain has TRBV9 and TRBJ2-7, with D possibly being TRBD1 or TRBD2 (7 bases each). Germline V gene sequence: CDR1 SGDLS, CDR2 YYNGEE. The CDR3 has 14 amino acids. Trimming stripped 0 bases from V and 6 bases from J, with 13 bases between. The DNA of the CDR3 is TGTGCCAGCAGCGTAGCGGGCAGGGGGGGCGAGCAGTACTTC. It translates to CASSVAGRGGEQYF.

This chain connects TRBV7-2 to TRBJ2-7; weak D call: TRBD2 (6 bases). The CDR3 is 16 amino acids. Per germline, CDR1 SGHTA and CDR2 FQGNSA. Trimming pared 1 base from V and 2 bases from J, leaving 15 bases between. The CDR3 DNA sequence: TGTGCCAGCAGCTTAGATCGGCGGGGATTAACCTACGAGCAGTACTTC. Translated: CASSLDRRGLTYEQYF.

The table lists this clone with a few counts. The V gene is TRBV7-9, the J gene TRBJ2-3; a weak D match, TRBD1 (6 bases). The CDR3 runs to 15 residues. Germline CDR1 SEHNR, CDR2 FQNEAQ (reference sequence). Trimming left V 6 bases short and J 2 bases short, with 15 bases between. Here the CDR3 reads CASSQDRTFTDTQYF. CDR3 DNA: TGTGCCAGCAGTCAGGACAGAACTTTCACAGATACGCAGTATTTT.

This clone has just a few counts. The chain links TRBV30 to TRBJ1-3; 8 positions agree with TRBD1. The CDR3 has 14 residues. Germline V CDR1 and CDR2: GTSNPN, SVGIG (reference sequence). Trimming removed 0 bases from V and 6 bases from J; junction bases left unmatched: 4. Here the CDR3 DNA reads TGTGCCTGGAGTGTAAGGACAGGGAAAAACACCATATATTTT. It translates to CAWSVRTGKNTIYF. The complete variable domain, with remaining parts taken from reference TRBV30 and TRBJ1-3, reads SQTIHQWPATLVQPVGSPLSLECTVEGTSNPNLYWYRQAAGRGLQLLFYSVGIGQISSEVPQNLSASRPQDRQFILSSKKLLLSDSGFYLCAWSVRTGKNTIYFGEGSWLTVV.

The CDR3 nucleotides are TGTGCCAGCAGCTTAGTACCTAACTATGGCTACACCTTC. Residues: CASSLVPNYGYTF. V is TRBV7-2 and J is TRBJ1-2; D unclear. Germline-derived CDR1 and CDR2 are SGHTA and FQGNSA. Trimming stripped 1 base from V and 0 bases from J, with 3 bases between. The CDR3 runs to 13 residues.

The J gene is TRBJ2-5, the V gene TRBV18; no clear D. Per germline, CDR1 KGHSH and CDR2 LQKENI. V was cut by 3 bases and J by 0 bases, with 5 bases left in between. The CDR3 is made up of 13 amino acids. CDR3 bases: TGTGCCAGCTCACCTCCAGACCAAGAGACCCAGTACTTC. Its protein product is CASSPPDQETQYF.

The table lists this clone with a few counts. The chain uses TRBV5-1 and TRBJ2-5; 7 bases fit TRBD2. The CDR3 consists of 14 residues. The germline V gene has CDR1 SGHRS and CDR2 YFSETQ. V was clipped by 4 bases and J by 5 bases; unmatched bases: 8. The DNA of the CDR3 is TGCGCCAGCAGCCCGCTCCGGGGGGAGGAGACCCAGTACTTC. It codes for CASSPLRGEETQYF. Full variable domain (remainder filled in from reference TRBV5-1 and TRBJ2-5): KAGVTQTPRYLIKTRGQQVTLSCSPISGHRSVSWYQQTPGQGLQFLFEYFSETQRNKGNFPGRFSGRQFSNSRSEMNVSTLELGDSALYLCASSPLRGEETQYFGPGTRLLVL.

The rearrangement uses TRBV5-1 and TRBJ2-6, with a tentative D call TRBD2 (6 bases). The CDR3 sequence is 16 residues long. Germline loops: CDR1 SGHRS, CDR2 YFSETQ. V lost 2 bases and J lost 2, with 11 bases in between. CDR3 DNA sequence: TGCGCCAGCAGCTTTGATGGGACTGCTGGGGCCAACGTCCTGACTTTC. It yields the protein CASSFDGTAGANVLTF.

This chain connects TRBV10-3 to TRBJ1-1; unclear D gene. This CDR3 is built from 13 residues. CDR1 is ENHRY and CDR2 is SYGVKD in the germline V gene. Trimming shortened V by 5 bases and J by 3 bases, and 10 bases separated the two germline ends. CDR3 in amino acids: CAISSGRDTEAFF. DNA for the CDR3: TGTGCCATCAGTTCGGGTCGGGACACTGAAGCTTTCTTT.

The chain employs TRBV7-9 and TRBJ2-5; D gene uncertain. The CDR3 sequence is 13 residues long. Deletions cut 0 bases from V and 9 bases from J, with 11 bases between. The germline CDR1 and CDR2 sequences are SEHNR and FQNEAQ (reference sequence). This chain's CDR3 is CASSLADWAAQYF. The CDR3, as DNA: TGTGCCAGCAGCTTAGCCGACTGGGCGGCCCAGTACTTC.

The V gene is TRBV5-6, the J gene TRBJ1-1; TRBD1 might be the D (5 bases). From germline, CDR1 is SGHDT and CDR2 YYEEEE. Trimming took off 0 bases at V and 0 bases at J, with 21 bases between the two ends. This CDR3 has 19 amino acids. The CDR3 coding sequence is TGTGCCAGCAGCTTGGTATTTTTGGGGACGGGGAAGCTGAACACTGAAGCTTTCTTT. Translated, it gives CASSLVFLGTGKLNTEAFF.

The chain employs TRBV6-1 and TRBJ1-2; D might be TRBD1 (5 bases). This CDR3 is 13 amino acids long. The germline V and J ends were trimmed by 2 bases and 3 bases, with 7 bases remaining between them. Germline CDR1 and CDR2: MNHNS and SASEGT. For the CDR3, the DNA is TGTGCCAGCAGTGAATGGGGGGACTATGGCTACACCTTC. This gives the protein CASSEWGDYGYTF.

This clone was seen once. CDR3 sequence: CASSEWSGRSNQPQHF. In nucleotides, the CDR3 is TGTGCCAGCAGTGAGTGGTCAGGACGGAGCAATCAGCCCCAGCATTTT. This chain links TRBV6-1 with TRBJ1-5; D unresolved. With 3 bases removed from V and 1 base from J, the gap between germline ends came to 13 bases. Germline lookup yields CDR1 MNHNS and CDR2 SASEGT. This CDR3 is built from 16 residues.

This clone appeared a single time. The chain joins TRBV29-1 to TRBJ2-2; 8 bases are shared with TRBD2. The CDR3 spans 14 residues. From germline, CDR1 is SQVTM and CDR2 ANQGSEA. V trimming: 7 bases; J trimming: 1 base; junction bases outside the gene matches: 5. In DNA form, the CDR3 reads TGCAGCGCGGGGGGGACTATGAACACCGGGGAGCTGTTTTTT. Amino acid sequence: CSAGGTMNTGELFF.

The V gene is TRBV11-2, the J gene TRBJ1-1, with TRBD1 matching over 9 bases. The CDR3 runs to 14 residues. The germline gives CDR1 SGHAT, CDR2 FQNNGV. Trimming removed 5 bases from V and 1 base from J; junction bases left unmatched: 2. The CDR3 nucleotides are TGTGCCAGCAGCCGGACAGGGGAGAACACTGAAGCTTTCTTT. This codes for CASSRTGENTEAFF.

The CDR3 DNA sequence: TGTGCCAGCAGTTACCGGGACAGGGTGGTTGGCGAGCAGTACTTC. This translates into CASSYRDRVVGEQYF. The gene calls are TRBV6-6 and TRBJ2-7, with TRBD1 matching 9 bases. Trimming at V came to 2 bases and at J to 6 bases, leaving 8 bases not matched to a gene. There are 15 residues in the CDR3. Germline values: CDR1 MNHNY, CDR2 SVGAGI (reference sequence).

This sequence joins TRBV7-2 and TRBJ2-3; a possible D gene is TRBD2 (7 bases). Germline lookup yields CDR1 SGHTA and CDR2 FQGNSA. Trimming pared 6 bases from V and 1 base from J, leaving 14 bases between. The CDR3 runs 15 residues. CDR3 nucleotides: TGTGCCAGCAGGCCTCGGGGGGCCCGCACAGATACGCAGTATTTT. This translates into CASRPRGARTDTQYF.

Written as DNA, the CDR3 is TGTGCCAGCAGCCCGTTAGACGCAACTAATGAAAAACTGTTTTTT. Its protein is CASSPLDATNEKLFF. The chain joins TRBV5-8 to TRBJ1-4; D not resolved. Deletions cut 4 bases from V and 0 bases from J, with 10 bases between. The germline CDR1 and CDR2 sequences are SGHTS and YDEGEE. The CDR3 loop spans 15 amino acids.

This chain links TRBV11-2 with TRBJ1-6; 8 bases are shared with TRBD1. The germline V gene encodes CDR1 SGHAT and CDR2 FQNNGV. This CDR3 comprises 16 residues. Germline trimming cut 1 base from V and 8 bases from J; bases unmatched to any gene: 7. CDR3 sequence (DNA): TGTGCCAGCAGCTTAGGGTCAGGGGGCGCATATTCACCCCTCCACTTT. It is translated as CASSLGSGGAYSPLHF.

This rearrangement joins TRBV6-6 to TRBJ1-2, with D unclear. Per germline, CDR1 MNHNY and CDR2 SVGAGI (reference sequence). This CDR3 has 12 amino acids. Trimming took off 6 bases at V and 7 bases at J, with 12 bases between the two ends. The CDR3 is CASRTGEAGYTF. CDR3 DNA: TGTGCCAGCAGGACCGGGGAGGCTGGCTACACCTTC.

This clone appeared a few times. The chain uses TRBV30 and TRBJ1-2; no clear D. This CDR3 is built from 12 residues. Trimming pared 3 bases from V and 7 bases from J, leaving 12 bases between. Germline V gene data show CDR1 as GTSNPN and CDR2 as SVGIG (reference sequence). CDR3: CAWSLGPLGYTF. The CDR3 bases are TGTGCCTGGAGCTTAGGCCCCCTTGGCTACACCTTC.

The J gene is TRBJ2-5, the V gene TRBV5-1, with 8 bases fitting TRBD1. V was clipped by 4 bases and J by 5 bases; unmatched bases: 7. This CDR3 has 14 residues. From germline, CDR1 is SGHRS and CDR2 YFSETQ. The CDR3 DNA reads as TGCGCCAGCAGCCCGACAGGGGTGGCGGAGACCCAGTACTTC. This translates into CASSPTGVAETQYF.

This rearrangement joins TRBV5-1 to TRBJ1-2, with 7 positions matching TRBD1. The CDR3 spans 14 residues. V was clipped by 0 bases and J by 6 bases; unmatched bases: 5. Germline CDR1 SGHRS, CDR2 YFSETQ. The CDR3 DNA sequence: TGCGCCAGCAGCTTGGAATTTACAGGGGATGGCTACACCTTC. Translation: CASSLEFTGDGYTF. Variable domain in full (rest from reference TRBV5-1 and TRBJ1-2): KAGVTQTPRYLIKTRGQQVTLSCSPISGHRSVSWYQQTPGQGLQFLFEYFSETQRNKGNFPGRFSGRQFSNSRSEMNVSTLELGDSALYLCASSLEFTGDGYTFGSGTRLTVV.